Below, one TCR beta chain is given with its context. Its antigen remains unknown. The data originate from a study of long-term antiretroviral therapy in people with HIV. Findings of the study overall: Clones with expansion before ART led the repertoire at all time points. In HIV, the repertoires covered a tighter span of CDR3 lengths than in controls. On ART adherence, viral resistance or therapy changes, no data were available.

V lost 2 bases and J lost 6, with 13 bases in between. The CDR3 spans 14 residues. Germline V gene sequence: CDR1 MDHEN, CDR2 SYDVKM. Researchers report immunoSEQ v3.0 was run at survey level. Assay used: immunoSEQ multiplex PCR; TCRdb lists only in-frame clones, some missing. Of around 13,000 clones in the sample, approximately 80% are singletons; the top ten hold 15% to 25%. This sequence joins TRBV28 and TRBJ1-2; unclear D gene. The specimen was unsorted PBMCs, collected 0.5 years before starting antiretroviral therapy. This clonotype originated in a woman between 40 and 50 years old with HIV. In nucleotides, the CDR3 is TGTGCCAGCAGTTTAGGCCAGGAGGTCCATGGCTACACCTTC. Protein sequence: CASSLGQEVHGYTF.